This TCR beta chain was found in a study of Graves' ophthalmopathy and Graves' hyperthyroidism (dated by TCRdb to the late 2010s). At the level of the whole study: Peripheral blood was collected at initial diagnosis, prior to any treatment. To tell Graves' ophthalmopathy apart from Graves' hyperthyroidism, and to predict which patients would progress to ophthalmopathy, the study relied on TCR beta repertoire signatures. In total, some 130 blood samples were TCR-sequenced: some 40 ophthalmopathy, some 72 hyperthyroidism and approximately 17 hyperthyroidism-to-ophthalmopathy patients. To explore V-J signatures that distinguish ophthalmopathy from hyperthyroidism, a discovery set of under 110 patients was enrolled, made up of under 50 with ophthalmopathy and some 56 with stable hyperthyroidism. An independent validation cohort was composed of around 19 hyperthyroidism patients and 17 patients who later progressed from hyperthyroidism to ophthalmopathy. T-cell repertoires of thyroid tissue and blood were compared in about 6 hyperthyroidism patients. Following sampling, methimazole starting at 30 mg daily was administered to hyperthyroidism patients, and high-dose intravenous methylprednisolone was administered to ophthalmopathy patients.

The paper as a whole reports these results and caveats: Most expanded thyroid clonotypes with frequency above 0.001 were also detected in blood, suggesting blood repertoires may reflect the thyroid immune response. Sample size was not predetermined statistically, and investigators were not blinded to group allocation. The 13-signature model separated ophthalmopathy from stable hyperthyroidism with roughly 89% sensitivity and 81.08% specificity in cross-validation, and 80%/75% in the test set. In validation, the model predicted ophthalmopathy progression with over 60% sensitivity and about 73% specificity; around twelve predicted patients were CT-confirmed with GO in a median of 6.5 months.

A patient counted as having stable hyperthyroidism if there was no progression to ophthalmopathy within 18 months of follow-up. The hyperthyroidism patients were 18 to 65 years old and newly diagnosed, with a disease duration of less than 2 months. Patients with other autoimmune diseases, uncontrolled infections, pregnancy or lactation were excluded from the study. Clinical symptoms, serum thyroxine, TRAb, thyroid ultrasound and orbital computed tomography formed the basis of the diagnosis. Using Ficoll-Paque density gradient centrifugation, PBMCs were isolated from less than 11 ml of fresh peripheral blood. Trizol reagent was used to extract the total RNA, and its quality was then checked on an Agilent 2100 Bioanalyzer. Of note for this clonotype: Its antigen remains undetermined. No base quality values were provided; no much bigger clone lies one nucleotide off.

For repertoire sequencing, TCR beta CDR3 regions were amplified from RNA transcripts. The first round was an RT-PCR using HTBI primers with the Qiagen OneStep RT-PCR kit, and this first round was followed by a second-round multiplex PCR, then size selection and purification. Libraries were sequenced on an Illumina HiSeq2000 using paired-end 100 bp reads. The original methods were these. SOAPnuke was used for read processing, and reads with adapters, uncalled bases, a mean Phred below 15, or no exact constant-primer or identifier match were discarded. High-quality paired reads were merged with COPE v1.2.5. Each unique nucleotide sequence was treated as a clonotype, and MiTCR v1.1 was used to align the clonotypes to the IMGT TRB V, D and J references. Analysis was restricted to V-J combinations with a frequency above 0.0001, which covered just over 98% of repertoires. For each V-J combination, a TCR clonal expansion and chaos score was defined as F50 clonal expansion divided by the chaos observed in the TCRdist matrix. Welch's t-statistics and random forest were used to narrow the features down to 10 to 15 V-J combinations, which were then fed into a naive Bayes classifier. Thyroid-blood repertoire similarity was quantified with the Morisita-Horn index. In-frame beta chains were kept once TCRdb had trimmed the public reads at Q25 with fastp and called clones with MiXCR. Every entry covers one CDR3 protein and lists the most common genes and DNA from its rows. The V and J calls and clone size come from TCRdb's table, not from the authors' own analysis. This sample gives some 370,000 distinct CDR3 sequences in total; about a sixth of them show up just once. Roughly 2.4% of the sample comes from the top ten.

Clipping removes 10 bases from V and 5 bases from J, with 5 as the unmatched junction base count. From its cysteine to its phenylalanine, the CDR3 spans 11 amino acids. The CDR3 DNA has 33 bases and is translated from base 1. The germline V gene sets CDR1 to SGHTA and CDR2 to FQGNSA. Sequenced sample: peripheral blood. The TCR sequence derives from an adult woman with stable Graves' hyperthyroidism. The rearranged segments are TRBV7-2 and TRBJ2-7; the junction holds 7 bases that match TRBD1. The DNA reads TGTGCCACCGCCCAGGGGGACGAGCAGTACTTC. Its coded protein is CATAQGDEQYF.